What follows are 32 T cell receptor beta chains derived from one specimen sequenced in a study of regulatory T cells in long-lasting Graves disease. Relying on iRepertoire HTBI primers and Arm-PCR of CDR3 regions, the team built TCR beta libraries. Using its own MiXCR run on the multiplex PCR reads, TCRdb lists one record per CDR3 protein. The data hold under 250,000 distinct CDR3 sequences, with 15% to 20% observed a single time. Time point given: newly diagnosed GD, antithyroid drugs for less than 3 months. With RNA extracted from PBMCs as input, the TCR library was made. These records were also assigned to another study, of T cells in Graves' hyperthyroidism and ophthalmopathy.

This material consisted of peripheral blood mononuclear cells (PBMCs), taken at new diagnosis, from a patient treated with antithyroid drugs. The receptors derive from a woman in her twenties or thirties with Graves disease.

The V call is TRBV12-3 or TRBV12-4, the J call TRBJ2-4; 9 nucleotides align to TRBD1. V dropped 3 bases and J dropped 7; count of bases not matched to a gene: 7. The CDR3 covers 15 residues. DNA for the CDR3: TGTGCCAGCAGTTTGGACAGGGGAGGATGGAACATTCAGTACTTC. Protein sequence: CASSLDRGGWNIQYF.

In its sample, this clonotype was seen many times. The rearrangement joins TRBV29-1 to TRBJ1-4, with a weak D call TRBD1 (5 bases). CDR1 is SQVTM, CDR2 ANQGSEA, per germline. V was pared by 4 bases and J by 6 bases, with 12 bases between. CDR3 length: 13 amino acids. CDR3 sequence reads: CSVVTLQDEKLFF. For the CDR3, the DNA is TGCAGCGTTGTCACTTTACAGGATGAAAAACTGTTTTTT.

Worth noting for this clonotype: A read error may explain this, as a much larger clone is one base away. V and J are TRBV28 and TRBJ1-1; perhaps TRBD1 as D (6 bases). Germline CDR1 MDHEN, CDR2 SYDVKM. The CDR3 is 13 residues long. V lost 7 bases to trimming and J lost 7 bases, with 16 bases between them. The CDR3 loop is CASTSTLGGEAFF. The CDR3 bases are TGTGCCAGCACCTCGACACTAGGGGGTGAAGCTTTCTTT.

There are many counts of this clonotype. V is TRBV20-1 and J is TRBJ1-1; tentatively, D is TRBD1 (5 bases). The ends were cut back, 0 bases at V and 4 bases at J, with 18 bases in the middle. This CDR3 has 16 amino acids. Per the germline V gene, CDR1 is DFQATT and CDR2 is SNEGSKA (reference sequence). The CDR3 loop is CSAREWGRGTSTEAFF. CDR3 DNA sequence: TGCAGTGCTAGAGAGTGGGGGAGGGGAACGTCCACTGAAGCTTTCTTT.

Many counts were recorded for this clonotype. This chain joins TRBV11-1 and TRBJ2-1; 7 bases align to TRBD1. Germline V gene data show CDR1 as SGHAT and CDR2 as FQDESV (reference sequence). The CDR3 runs to 15 residues. The ends lost 0 bases at V and 5 bases at J; junction bases unmatched: 4. The CDR3 sequence is CASSLAQGRNNEQFF. In DNA form, the CDR3 reads TGTGCCAGCAGCTTAGCACAGGGGCGGAACAATGAGCAGTTCTTC.

This clonotype was detected many times. This sequence joins TRBV30 and TRBJ2-5, with TRBD2 matching over 11 bases. The germline V gene encodes CDR1 GTSNPN and CDR2 SVGIG (reference sequence). The CDR3 consists of 16 residues. The V segment lost 1 base and the J segment 5 bases; nucleotides outside the gene matches: 9. CDR3 residues: CAWSAPGTSGSETQYF. The CDR3 nucleotides read TGTGCCTGGAGTGCCCCCGGGACTAGCGGCTCCGAGACCCAGTACTTC.

This clonotype was observed many times. The rearrangement joins TRBV6-1 to TRBJ2-1; TRBD2 aligns across 7 bases. J gave up 2 bases and V 7 bases, and 14 bases lay outside the gene matches. The V gene's germline CDR1 is MNHNS and CDR2 SASEGT. The CDR3 sequence is 17 residues long. The CDR3 bases are TGTGCCAGCATAAGGACCTTAGCAGCGGGACCCTACAATGAGCAGTTCTTC. Translated, it gives CASIRTLAAGPYNEQFF.

There are a few counts of this clonotype. The rearrangement uses TRBV28 and TRBJ2-3; 7 bases map to TRBD2. Trimming took 7 bases from V and 1 from J; bases not matched to a gene: 11. From germline, CDR1 is MDHEN and CDR2 SYDVKM. The CDR3 has 16 amino acids. CDR3: CASNLGASGRTDTQYF. The DNA for the CDR3 is TGTGCCAGCAACCTAGGGGCTAGCGGCCGCACAGATACGCAGTATTTT.

This clonotype was seen ten or more times. The V gene is TRBV30, the J gene TRBJ2-3, with 11 nucleotides matching TRBD2. The J segment lost 6 bases and the V segment lost 3 bases, leaving 5 bases of the junction unmatched. This CDR3 comprises 14 residues. Germline values: CDR1 GTSNPN, CDR2 SVGIG (reference sequence). Written as DNA, the CDR3 is TGTGCCTGGAGCGGGCTAGCGGGAGGTGATACGCAGTATTTT. It encodes CAWSGLAGGDTQYF.

This clonotype appeared a few times. One junction end disagrees with the germline gene, perhaps due to a read error. The genes are TRBV10-3 and TRBJ2-7; D possibly matches TRBD1 or TRBD2 (5 bases each). The germline CDR1 and CDR2 sequences are ENHRY and SYGVKD. The length of the CDR3 is 15 residues. CDR3 bases: TGTGCCATCAGTGAGTGGGACCCTTCCTCCTCCGAGCAGTACTTC. As protein: CAISEWDPSSSEQYF.

This clonotype was picked up many times. The CDR3 is CASSSPPLEQYF. The CDR3 DNA reads TGTGCCAGCAGTTCCCCGCCACTGGAGCAGTACTTC. The rearrangement links TRBV28 to TRBJ2-7; D remains ambiguous. The CDR3 runs 12 residues. Trimming took off 4 bases at V and 7 bases at J, with 11 bases between the two ends. CDR1 is MDHEN and CDR2 is SYDVKM in the germline V gene. Filled out from reference TRBV28 and TRBJ2-7, the complete variable domain reads DVKVTQSSRYLVKRTGEKVFLECVQDMDHENMFWYRQDPGLGLRLIYFSYDVKMKEKGDIPEGYSVSREKKERFSLILESASTNQTSMYLCASSSPPLEQYFGPGTRLTVT.

There are many counts of this clonotype. This chain joins TRBV6-9 and TRBJ2-3, with 9 nucleotides matching TRBD2. The germline V gene encodes CDR1 MNHGY and CDR2 SVAAGI. The CDR3 contains 19 residues. Trimming cost V 3 bases and J 0 bases; bases outside gene matches: 13. This CDR3 reads CASSYGGLAGPTSTDTQYF. CDR3 nucleotide sequence: TGTGCCAGCAGTTACGGGGGGCTAGCGGGGCCGACTAGCACAGATACGCAGTATTTT.

This clonotype occurred many times. This sequence joins TRBV9 and TRBJ1-2; D perhaps matches TRBD1 (5 bases). The CDR3 is made up of 14 amino acids. The germline V gene encodes CDR1 SGDLS and CDR2 YYNGEE. V was clipped by 1 base and J by 4 bases, with 11 bases between them. In DNA form, the CDR3 reads TGTGCCAGCAGCGTAAAGGGGAAAGGCTATGGCTACACCTTC. Protein product: CASSVKGKGYGYTF.

The chain has TRBV4-1 and TRBJ2-1; TRBD2 matches 10 bases. The junction had 10 bases not matched to a gene; V was cut back by 1 base and J by 4 bases. CDR1 MGHRA and CDR2 YSYEKL come from the germline V gene. The CDR3 extends over 18 amino acids. The CDR3 is CASSQANLIAGGYNEQFF. The DNA of the CDR3 is TGCGCCAGCAGCCAAGCTAACCTGATAGCGGGGGGTTACAATGAGCAGTTCTTC.

Points on this clonotype: Being one base from a much bigger clone, this may be a read error. No conserved phenylalanine or tryptophan ends this CDR3, so it is likely a read error. The chain combines TRBV9 with TRBJ1-2; D ambiguous. The CDR3 covers 14 residues. V was clipped by 7 bases and J by 2 bases, with 15 bases between them. Germline lookup yields CDR1 SGDLS and CDR2 YYNGEE. The CDR3 nucleotides are TGTGCCAGCCGAAAAGGCCCAGGAAACTATGGCTACACCCTC. This codes for CASRKGPGNYGYTL.

This clonotype has a count of ten or more. The V gene is TRBV28, the J gene TRBJ1-5; weak D call: TRBD1 (5 bases). Germline lookup yields CDR1 MDHEN and CDR2 SYDVKM. The CDR3 is 16 residues long. The ends were cut back, 5 bases at V and 2 bases at J, with 16 bases in the middle. The CDR3 here is CASSPRGRGGNQPQHF. In DNA form, the CDR3 reads TGTGCCAGCAGTCCTAGGGGCCGGGGTGGCAATCAGCCCCAGCATTTT.

The table lists this clonotype with a few counts. The genes are TRBV18 and TRBJ1-5; D remains unclear. Germline-derived CDR1 and CDR2 are KGHSH and LQKENI. The germline V and J ends were trimmed by 3 bases and 4 bases, with 13 bases remaining between them. CDR3 size: 15 residues. For the CDR3, the DNA is TGTGCCAGCTCACCCCTCGGGGTCATTAATCAGCCCCAGCATTTT. It codes for CASSPLGVINQPQHF.

This clonotype occurred many times. This chain joins TRBV6-1 and TRBJ1-1; D gene ambiguous. V shed 11 bases and J shed 10 bases, with 20 bases lying between them. Germline-derived CDR1 and CDR2 are MNHNS and SASEGT. The CDR3 runs 12 residues. For the CDR3, the DNA is TGTGCCGCCGGGCGGGAAACTCGACGAGCTTTCTTT. This sequence encodes CAAGRETRRAFF.

This clonotype came up many times. This chain links TRBV3-1 with TRBJ2-2; D not certain. Germline V gives CDR1 LGHDT, CDR2 YNNKEL (reference sequence). With 1 base removed from V and 0 bases from J, the gap between germline ends came to 12 bases. This CDR3 has 17 residues. The CDR3 DNA follows: TGTGCCAGCAGCCAAGGGGCAGGCGCCCCGAACACCGGGGAGCTGTTTTTT. It encodes CASSQGAGAPNTGELFF.

There are a few counts of this clonotype. A far larger clone is one nucleotide away, so this likely arose from a read error. The gene calls are TRBV6-2 or TRBV6-3 and TRBJ1-5; unclear D gene. Germline loops: CDR1 MNHEY, CDR2 SVGEGT. V was cut by 8 bases and J by 4 bases, with 12 bases left in between. The CDR3 consists of 13 residues. DNA for the CDR3: TGTGCCAGCTCTCCCAGTAGAAATCAGCCCCAGCATTTT. Its translation: CASSPSRNQPQHF.

This clonotype was found many times. The rearrangement links TRBV27 to TRBJ2-5; D remains unclear. The CDR3 covers 13 residues. Germline CDR1 is MNHEY and CDR2 is SMNVEV (reference sequence). The V end lost 5 bases, the J end lost 7 bases, and 14 bases lay between the germline ends. The CDR3 spells CASSIDEIATQYF. DNA for the CDR3: TGTGCCAGCAGTATCGACGAGATTGCGACCCAGTACTTC.

The chain joins TRBV15 to TRBJ2-3; TRBD2 might be the D (5 bases). V lost 0 bases and J lost 4, with 14 bases in between. CDR3 size: 16 residues. Germline CDR1 is LNHNV and CDR2 is YYDKDF (reference sequence). Here the CDR3 reads CATSRDIRTGADTQYF. CDR3 DNA: TGTGCCACCAGCAGAGATATCCGGACTGGGGCAGATACGCAGTATTTT. Based on the CDR3 plus reference TRBV15 and TRBJ2-3, the full variable domain is DAMVIQNPRYQVTQFGKPVTLSCSQTLNHNVMYWYQQKSSQAPKLLFHYYDKDFNNEADTPDNFQSRRPNTSFCFLDIRSPGLGDTAMYLCATSRDIRTGADTQYFGPGTRLTVL.

This clonotype occurred many times. CDR3: CASSFRTANEKLFF. The CDR3 nucleotides read TGTGCCAGCAGCTTCCGGACGGCTAATGAAAAACTGTTTTTT. The rearrangement uses TRBV13 and TRBJ1-4; D uncertain. The length of the CDR3 is 14 residues. Trimming removed 3 bases at V and 3 bases at J, with 8 bases between. Per the germline V gene, CDR1 is PRHDT and CDR2 is FYEKMQ (reference sequence).

Many counts were recorded for this clonotype. The chain recombines TRBV20-1 with TRBJ1-5, with D uncertain. This CDR3 contains 12 residues. Germline CDR1 is DFQATT and CDR2 is SNEGSKA (reference sequence). V was shortened by 2 bases and J by 4 bases, with 6 bases between the two germline ends. CDR3 sequence reads: CSARRRNQPQHF. In nucleotides, the CDR3 is TGCAGTGCTAGACGCCGTAATCAGCCCCAGCATTTT.

The chain uses TRBV11-3 and TRBJ2-7, with a tentative D call TRBD1 (6 bases). V was pared by 0 bases and J by 6 bases, with 12 bases between. This CDR3 spans 14 amino acids. Looked up from germline, CDR1 is SGHNT and CDR2 is YENEEA. The CDR3 region is CASSLDQGSSEQYF. The CDR3 region has the DNA TGTGCCAGCAGCTTAGATCAGGGGAGTAGCGAGCAGTACTTC.

J is TRBJ1-1 and V is TRBV20-1; maybe TRBD1 (5 bases). The germline CDR1 and CDR2 sequences are DFQATT and SNEGSKA (reference sequence). V lost 5 bases and J lost 1, with 14 bases in between. CDR3 length: 14 residues. As DNA, the CDR3 is TGCAGTGCTGGCGGGGCCAGACAGAACACTGAAGCTTTCTTT. Protein sequence: CSAGGARQNTEAFF.

This clonotype was observed at least ten times. The V call is TRBV20-1, the J call TRBJ1-1; D remains ambiguous. The CDR3 sequence is 14 residues long. With 1 base removed from V and 1 base from J, the gap between germline ends came to 10 bases. CDR1 and CDR2 (germline): DFQATT, SNEGSKA (reference sequence). The CDR3 region has the DNA TGCAGTGCTAGAGGGGATACACGGAACACTGAAGCTTTCTTT. This sequence encodes CSARGDTRNTEAFF.

This rearrangement joins TRBV6-4 to TRBJ2-3; D perhaps matches TRBD1 (5 bases). V was cut by 5 bases and J by 4 bases, with 10 bases left in between. This CDR3 comprises 13 residues. Germline assignment: CDR1 MRHNA and CDR2 SNTAGT. This chain's CDR3 is CASSTGPADTQYF. The CDR3 DNA follows: TGTGCCAGCAGTACAGGCCCCGCAGATACGCAGTATTTT.

This clonotype showed up many times. In DNA form, the CDR3 reads TGTGCCAGCGGCAGGGCTTTGAACACTGAAGCTTTCTTT. This sequence encodes CASGRALNTEAFF. The chain carries TRBV3-1 and TRBJ1-1, with D possibly matching TRBD1 (5 bases). CDR1 and CDR2 from the germline V gene are LGHDT and YNNKEL (reference sequence). V gave up 8 bases and J gave up 0 bases, with 10 bases separating them. The CDR3 loop spans 13 amino acids.

This clonotype was observed many times. This sequence joins TRBV10-3 and TRBJ1-5; 9 nucleotides agree with TRBD1. Germline lookup yields CDR1 ENHRY and CDR2 SYGVKD. This CDR3 comprises 14 residues. V lost 7 bases to trimming and J lost 4 bases; unmatched junction nucleotides: 5. CDR3 in DNA: TGTGCCATCAAGGGACAGGGTTCTAATCAGCCCCAGCATTTT. Amino acids: CAIKGQGSNQPQHF.

This clonotype came up many times. This chain connects TRBV28 to TRBJ2-3; D is possibly TRBD1 (7 bases). CDR1 and CDR2 from the germline V gene are MDHEN and SYDVKM. The CDR3 has 15 residues. V lost 3 bases, J lost 4 bases, and 14 bases lay in between. The DNA for the CDR3 is TGTGCCAGCAGTTTTGGCAGGGGGGACTCAGATACGCAGTATTTT. Its translation: CASSFGRGDSDTQYF.

The table lists this clonotype with a count of one. V is TRBV15 and J is TRBJ2-1, with a possible D match to TRBD2 (6 bases). The CDR3 spans 15 residues. V gave up 1 base and J gave up 3 bases, with 10 bases separating them. The germline CDR1 and CDR2 sequences are LNHNV and YYDKDF (reference sequence). CDR3 region: CATSRVGGNYNEQFF. The DNA for the CDR3 is TGTGCCACCAGCAGAGTAGGCGGGAACTACAATGAGCAGTTCTTC.